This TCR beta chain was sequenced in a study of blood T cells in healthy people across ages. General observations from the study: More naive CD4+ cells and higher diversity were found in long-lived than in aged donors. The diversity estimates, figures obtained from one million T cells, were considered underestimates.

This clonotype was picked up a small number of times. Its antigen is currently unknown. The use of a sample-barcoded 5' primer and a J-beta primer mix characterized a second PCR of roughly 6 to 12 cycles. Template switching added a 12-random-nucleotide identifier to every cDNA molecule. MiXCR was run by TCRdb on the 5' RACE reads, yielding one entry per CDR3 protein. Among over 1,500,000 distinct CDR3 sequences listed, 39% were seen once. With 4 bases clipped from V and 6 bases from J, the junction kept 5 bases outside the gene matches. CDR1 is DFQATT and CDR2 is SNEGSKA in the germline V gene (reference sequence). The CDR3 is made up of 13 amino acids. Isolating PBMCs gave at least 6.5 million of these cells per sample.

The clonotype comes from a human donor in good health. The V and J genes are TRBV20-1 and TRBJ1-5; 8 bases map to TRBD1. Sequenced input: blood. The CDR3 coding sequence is TGCAGTGCTACGACAGGGGAAGGTCAGCCCCAGCATTTT. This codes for CSATTGEGQPQHF.